The subject of this entry is one TCR beta chain. This sample is drawn from a study of OX40 agonist ivuxolimab in advanced cancers. Unmatched junction bases numbered 11, after V lost 8 bases and J lost 8 bases. CDR3 length: 14 residues. CDR1 and CDR2 from the germline V gene are SGHVS and FQNEAQ. Profiling relied on immunoSEQ multiplex PCR, and the TCRdb table lists in-frame clones only, not all of them. The data hold 65,000 to 90,000 clones, with 92% observed a single time. The TCR sequence derives from an adult with an advanced solid tumor such as melanoma, head and neck, liver or kidney cancer. The rearrangement joins TRBV7-8 to TRBJ1-4; 7 bases match TRBD1. Sequencing used CD4+ or CD8+ T cells sorted from blood, obtained in a trial of the OX40 agonist ivuxolimab. CDR3 sequence reads: CASGQVLFGEKLFF. CDR3 nucleotides: TGTGCCAGCGGACAGGTCCTTTTTGGAGAAAAACTGTTTTTT. The full variable domain, rest sourced from reference TRBV7-8 and TRBJ1-4, is GAGVSQSPRYKVAKRGQDVALRCDPISGHVSLFWYQQALGQGPEFLTYFQNEAQLDKSGLPSDRFFAERPEGSVSTLKIQRTQQEDSAVYLCASGQVLFGEKLFFGSGTQLSVL.